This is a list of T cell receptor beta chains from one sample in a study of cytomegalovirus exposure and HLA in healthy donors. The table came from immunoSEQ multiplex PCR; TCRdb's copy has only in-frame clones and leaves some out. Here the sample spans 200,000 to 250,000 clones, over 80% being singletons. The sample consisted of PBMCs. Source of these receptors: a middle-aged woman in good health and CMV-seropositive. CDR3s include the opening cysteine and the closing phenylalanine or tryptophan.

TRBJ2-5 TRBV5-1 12 CASSDGWETQYF
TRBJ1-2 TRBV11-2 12 CASSVTPYGYTF
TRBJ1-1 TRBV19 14 CASRLQTANTEAFF
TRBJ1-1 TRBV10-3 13 CAISPGGGTEAFF
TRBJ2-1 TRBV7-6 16 CASSLIAGGTYNEQFF
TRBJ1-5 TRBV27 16 CASSFSGTNSNQPQHF
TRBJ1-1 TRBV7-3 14 CASSLSGGGTEAFF
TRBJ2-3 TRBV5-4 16 CASSIRTSASTDTQYF
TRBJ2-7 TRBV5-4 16 CASSLAPTESSYEQYF
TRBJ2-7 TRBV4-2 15 CASSQDGGAGYEQYF
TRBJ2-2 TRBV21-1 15 CASSRLFAFAGELFF
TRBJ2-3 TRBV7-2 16 CASSLRGGVSTDTQYF
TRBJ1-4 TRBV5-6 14 CASSPRRVGEKLFF
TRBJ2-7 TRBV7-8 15 CASSPRGGDSYEQYF
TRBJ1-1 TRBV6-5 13 CASSYAVNTEAFF
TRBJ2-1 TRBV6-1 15 CASSVRDRDPNEQFF
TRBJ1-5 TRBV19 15 CASAQGAYSNQPQHF
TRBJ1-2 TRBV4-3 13 CASSPSINYGYTF
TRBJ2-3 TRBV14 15 CASSRGRAAETTQYF
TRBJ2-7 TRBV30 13 CAWSRDTFYEQYF
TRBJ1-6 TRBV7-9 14 CASSSTGDNSPLHF
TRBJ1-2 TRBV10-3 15 CAISRKGGVDYGYTF
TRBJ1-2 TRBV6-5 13 CASSLPLGRSYTF